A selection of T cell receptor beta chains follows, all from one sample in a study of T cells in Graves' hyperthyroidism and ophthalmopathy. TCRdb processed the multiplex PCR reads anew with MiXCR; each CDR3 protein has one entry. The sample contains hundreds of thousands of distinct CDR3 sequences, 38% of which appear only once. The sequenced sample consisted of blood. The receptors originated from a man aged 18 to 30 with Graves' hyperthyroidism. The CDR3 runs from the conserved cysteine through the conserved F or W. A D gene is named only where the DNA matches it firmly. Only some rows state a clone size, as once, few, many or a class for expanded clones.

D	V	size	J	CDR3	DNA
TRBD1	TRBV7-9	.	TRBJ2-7	CASLGQGAGEQYF	TGTGCCAGCCTGGGGCAGGGGGCAGGCGAGCAGTACTTC
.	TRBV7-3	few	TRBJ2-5	CASGRVGETQYF	TGTGCCAGCGGCAGGGTAGGCGAGACCCAGTACTTC
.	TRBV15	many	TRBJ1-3	CATSRVGGGPPGNTIYF	TGTGCCACCAGCAGAGTAGGCGGGGGGCCCCCTGGAAACACCATATATTTT
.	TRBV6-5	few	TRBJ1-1	CAERWDTEAFF	TGTGCCGAGCGGTGGGACACTGAAGCTTTCTTT
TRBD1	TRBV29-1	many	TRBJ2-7	CSVLDRGYEQYF	TGCAGCGTTCTTGACAGGGGTTACGAGCAGTACTTC
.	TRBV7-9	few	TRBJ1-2	CASSFTGRRGYTF	TGTGCCAGCAGCTTTACAGGTCGCCGGGGCTACACCTTC
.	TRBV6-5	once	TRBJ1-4	CASSYLGEEKLFF	TGTGCCAGCAGTTATCTGGGAGAAGAAAAACTGTTTTTT
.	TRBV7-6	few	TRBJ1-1	CASSLADTSGAFF	TGTGCCAGCAGCTTAGCCGATACTAGCGGAGCTTTCTTT
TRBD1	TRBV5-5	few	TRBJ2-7	CASSLSGTGASYEQYF	TGTGCCAGCAGCCTATCCGGGACAGGGGCCTCCTACGAGCAGTACTTC
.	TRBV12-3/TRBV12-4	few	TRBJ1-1	CASSHRGGAWAEAFF	TGTGCCAGCAGCCACCGAGGGGGAGCGTGGGCTGAAGCTTTCTTT
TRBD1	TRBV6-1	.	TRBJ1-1	CASRVDRASEAFF	TGTGCCAGCCGGGTGGACAGGGCCTCCGAAGCTTTCTTT
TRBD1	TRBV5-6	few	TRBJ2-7	CASSSVGTATYEQYF	TGTGCCAGCAGCTCCGTGGGGACAGCTACCTACGAGCAGTACTTC
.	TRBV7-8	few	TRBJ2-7	CASSSWERLDEQYF	TGTGCCAGCAGCTCGTGGGAGAGACTGGACGAGCAGTACTTC
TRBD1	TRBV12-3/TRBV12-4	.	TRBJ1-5	CASSFTGGSTILWPQHF	TGTGCCAGCAGTTTTACAGGGGGCTCCACCATATTGTGGCCCCAGCATTTT
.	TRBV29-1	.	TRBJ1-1	CSSLNGDTEAFF	TGCAGCAGTCTAAACGGTGACACTGAAGCTTTCTTT
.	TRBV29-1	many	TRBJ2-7	CSVAAGTSYEQYF	TGCAGCGTTGCAGCAGGGACCTCCTACGAGCAGTACTTC
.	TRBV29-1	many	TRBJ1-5	CSVITGDNRGPQHF	TGCAGCGTTATTACAGGCGATAACCGGGGGCCCCAGCATTTT
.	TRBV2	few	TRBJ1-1	CASHTTANTEAFF	TGTGCCAGCCACACCACGGCGAACACTGAAGCTTTCTTT
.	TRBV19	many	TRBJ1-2	CASRGEPYGYTF	TGTGCCAGTAGGGGGGAACCCTATGGCTACACCTTC
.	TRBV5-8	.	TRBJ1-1	CASSPPGGLMNTEAFF	TGTGCCAGCAGCCCACCCGGGGGGCTAATGAACACTGAAGCTTTCTTT
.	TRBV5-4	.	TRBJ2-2	CASSLYGPRRTGELFF	TGTGCCAGCAGCTTGTACGGCCCTAGGAGGACCGGGGAGCTGTTTTTT
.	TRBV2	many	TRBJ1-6	CASSSGTVYNSPLHF	TGTGCCAGCAGTAGCGGGACTGTTTATAATTCACCCCTCCACTTT
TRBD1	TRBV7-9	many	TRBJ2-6	CASSSTGAGANVLTF	TGTGCCAGCAGCTCTACAGGGGCTGGGGCCAACGTCCTGACTTTC
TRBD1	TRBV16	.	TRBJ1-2	CASSKGTGYGYTF	TGTGCCAGCAGCAAGGGGACAGGCTATGGCTACACCTTC
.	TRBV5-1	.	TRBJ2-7	CASSLGIPYGEQYF	TGCGCCAGCAGCTTGGGGATCCCATACGGAGAGCAGTACTTC
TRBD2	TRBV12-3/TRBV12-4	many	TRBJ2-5	CASSPRTSGGETQYF	TGTGCCAGCAGTCCCAGGACTAGCGGGGGGGAGACCCAGTACTTC
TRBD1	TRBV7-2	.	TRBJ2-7	CASSSPSTGGISYEQYF	TGTGCCAGCAGCTCCCCATCAACAGGGGGAATCTCCTACGAGCAGTACTTC
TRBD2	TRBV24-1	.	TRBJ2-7	CATSDRLAGPYEQYF	TGTGCCACCAGTGACAGACTAGCGGGACCCTACGAGCAGTACTTC
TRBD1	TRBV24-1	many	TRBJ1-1	CATAGGAGNTEAFF	TGTGCCACCGCAGGGGGCGCCGGGAACACTGAAGCTTTCTTT
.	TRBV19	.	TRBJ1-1	CASSMRRDWTEAFF	TGTGCCAGTAGTATGAGAAGGGATTGGACTGAAGCTTTCTTT
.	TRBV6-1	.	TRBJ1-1	CASSEWGNEAFF	TGTGCCAGCAGTGAGTGGGGAAATGAAGCTTTCTTT
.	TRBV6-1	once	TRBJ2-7	CASSPSPDGPYEQYF	TGTGCCAGCAGTCCGAGCCCGGACGGACCCTACGAGCAGTACTTC